These T cell receptor beta chains were read from a single sample in a study of T cells in narcolepsy. Sequencing used immunoSEQ multiplex PCR; TCRdb keeps in-frame clones, though not all of them. The sample has tens of thousands of clones; 80% to 85% are singletons. The sample comprised memory (CD45RA-) CD4+ T cells from blood. The receptor source for this set is a human donor in good health. Both conserved end residues are part of each CDR3. D genes are given only for firm matches. Where a row states a size, it is once, few, many or the class of an expanded clone; other rows omit it.

J gene	clone size	V gene	D gene	CDR3 length	CDR3 DNA	CDR3 protein
TRBJ2-7	NA	TRBV11-1	NA	13	TGTGCCAGCAGCTTAGGGAGCTCCTACGAGCAGTACTTC	CASSLGSSYEQYF
TRBJ2-7	few	TRBV5-1	TRBD2	13	TGCGCCAGCGGCCAGCGGGGGGGCTACGAGCAGTACTTC	CASGQRGGYEQYF
TRBJ1-4	once	TRBV19	NA	14	TGTGCCACCAAGGAGGGGGCAACTAATGAAAAACTGTTTTTT	CATKEGATNEKLFF
TRBJ2-7	NA	TRBV27	NA	18	TGTGCCAGCAGTTTAGAGGCCCCAATCGACAGCTACTCCTACGAGCAGTACTTC	CASSLEAPIDSYSYEQYF
TRBJ2-3	NA	TRBV6-5	TRBD2	16	TGTGCCAGCAGTTCGAGACTAGCGGGAGAGGTGGATACGCAGTATTTT	CASSSRLAGEVDTQYF
TRBJ2-1	NA	TRBV14	TRBD2	15	TGTGCCAGCACCACTAGCGGGGGGGCCTCGAATGAGCAGTTCTTC	CASTTSGGASNEQFF
TRBJ2-5	NA	TRBV6-1	TRBD1	14	TGTGCCAGCACTGGACAGGGAGGTGGAGAGACCCAGTACTTC	CASTGQGGGETQYF
TRBJ1-2	NA	TRBV7-9	NA	17	TGTGCCAGCAGCCATCCCGTGGGGGGGGCGACTAACTATGGCTACACCTTC	CASSHPVGGATNYGYTF
TRBJ1-5	few	TRBV6-4	NA	14	TGTGCCAGCAGTCCAGAGTATAGCAATCAGCCCCAGCATTTT	CASSPEYSNQPQHF
TRBJ1-4	NA	TRBV6-6	NA	15	TGTGCCACCCGAGCCGGGGATGCAACTAATGAAAAACTGTTTTTT	CATRAGDATNEKLFF
TRBJ1-4	few	TRBV20-1	NA	11	TGCACCCATGCAACTAATGAAAAACTGTTTTTT	CTHATNEKLFF
TRBJ2-5	few	TRBV29-1	NA	11	TGCAGCTCGGACACCCGGGGGACCCAGTACTTC	CSSDTRGTQYF
TRBJ2-7	NA	TRBV11-3	NA	14	TGTGCCAGCAGCTTCTCCGGACAGTCCTACGAGCAGTACTTC	CASSFSGQSYEQYF
TRBJ2-3	NA	TRBV10-3	TRBD2	16	TGTGCCATCAGTGATTGGGGAGCGGGGTTCACAGATACGCAGTATTTT	CAISDWGAGFTDTQYF
TRBJ2-3	NA	TRBV5-1	NA	15	TGCGCCAGCAGCTTGTCAGGGGGACTAACAGATACGCAGTATTTT	CASSLSGGLTDTQYF
TRBJ2-1	NA	TRBV7-9	NA	15	TGTGCCAGCAGCTTATCAGGTAGCTCCTACAATGAGCAGTTCTTC	CASSLSGSSYNEQFF
TRBJ2-3	NA	TRBV6-5	TRBD2	16	TGTGCCAGCAGTTACGGACTAGCGGGACTCACAGATACGCAGTATTTT	CASSYGLAGLTDTQYF
TRBJ2-1	NA	TRBV10-2	TRBD2	14	TGCGCCACCAGGAATAGCGGGGGGGCACGGGAGCAGTTCTTC	CATRNSGGAREQFF
TRBJ2-1	NA	TRBV6-1	NA	13	TGTGCCACCAAGGGGCCAGGGGTTGGGGAGCAGTTCTTC	CATKGPGVGEQFF
TRBJ2-7	NA	TRBV7-9	NA	14	TGTGCCAGCAGCCCCCAGGCAGTTATCTACGAGCAGTACTTC	CASSPQAVIYEQYF
TRBJ1-6	NA	TRBV7-6	NA	13	TGTGCCAGCAGCTCGGGCCGATCGTCACCCCTCCACTTT	CASSSGRSSPLHF
TRBJ1-1	NA	TRBV7-9	NA	15	TGTGCCAGCAGCTTAGACATGGCGGGGAACACTGAAGCTTTCTTT	CASSLDMAGNTEAFF
TRBJ1-1	NA	TRBV7-9	NA	12	TGTGCCAGCAGCTTGGAGGCCACTGAAGCTTTCTTT	CASSLEATEAFF
TRBJ1-4	NA	TRBV18	NA	11	TGTGCCAGCTCACCGGGAGAAAAACTGTTTTTT	CASSPGEKLFF
TRBJ1-4	NA	TRBV10-1	NA	13	TGCGCCAGCAGCGGCTCCCCGAGTGAAAAACTGTTTTTT	CASSGSPSEKLFF
TRBJ1-2	NA	TRBV6-5	NA	13	TGTGCCAGCACCCAAACGGGCAGAGATGGCTACACCTTC	CASTQTGRDGYTF
TRBJ1-2	NA	TRBV19	TRBD1	15	TGTGCCAGTAGTAGCGGGACAGTAGCTAACTATGGCTACACCTTC	CASSSGTVANYGYTF
TRBJ1-1	NA	TRBV19	NA	12	TGTGCCAGTAGTCTTGGGACGCCGGAAGCTTTCTTT	CASSLGTPEAFF
TRBJ1-6	NA	TRBV19	NA	16	TGTGCCAGTAGTATCCCTCCGGGACACAGTAAATCACCCCTCCACTTT	CASSIPPGHSKSPLHF
TRBJ1-3	NA	TRBV5-1	NA	14	TGCGCCAGCAGGGAGGGGTCTACTGGAAACACCATATATTTT	CASREGSTGNTIYF
TRBJ1-2	NA	TRBV29-1	NA	13	TGCAGCGCCGGTAGTACAGAGGGCTATGGCTACACCTTC	CSAGSTEGYGYTF
TRBJ2-7	NA	TRBV11-3	TRBD1	14	TGTGCCAGCAGCGTGGGACAGCACTCCTACGAGCAGTACTTC	CASSVGQHSYEQYF
TRBJ2-5	NA	TRBV7-8	TRBD2	14	TGTGCCAGCACACGCGGGGGGATCCAAGAGACCCAGTACTTC	CASTRGGIQETQYF
TRBJ2-7	NA	TRBV15	NA	14	TGTGCCACCAGCAGAGTGACGGAATCCTACGAGCAGTACTTC	CATSRVTESYEQYF
TRBJ2-3	few	TRBV5-4	TRBD1	13	TGTGCCAGCAGCTTGACAGGGGGAGATACGCAGTATTTT	CASSLTGGDTQYF
TRBJ2-1	NA	TRBV11-2	TRBD1	16	TGTGCCAGCAGCGTCCGGGACAGGGACCTATACAATGAGCAGTTCTTC	CASSVRDRDLYNEQFF
TRBJ2-2	NA	TRBV9	TRBD2	15	TGTGCCAGCAGCCCCGGGGGGGCCGGCACCGGGGAGCTGTTTTTT	CASSPGGAGTGELFF
TRBJ1-5	few	TRBV10-2	NA	14	TGCGCCAGCAGTGAGTCGAATGGTATTCAGCCCCAGCATTTT	CASSESNGIQPQHF
TRBJ1-5	NA	TRBV27	NA	13	TGTGCCACTTCCGGACGGAGCAATCAGCCCCAGCATTTT	CATSGRSNQPQHF
TRBJ1-1	NA	TRBV2	TRBD1	14	TGTGCCAGCAGTGTGGACAGGGCTGGGAATAAGGCTTTCTTT	CASSVDRAGNKAFF
TRBJ1-2	NA	TRBV29-1	NA	15	TGCAGCGTCGCCCTGTGGGGAAATACCTTCTATGGCTACACCTTC	CSVALWGNTFYGYTF
TRBJ1-1	few	TRBV6-5	NA	11	TGTGCCAGCAGTTCGTCGTCTGAAGCTTTCTTT	CASSSSSEAFF
TRBJ2-3	NA	TRBV2	TRBD2	17	TGTGCCAGCAGCCCAAGGACTAGCGGGGGGGCCGCAGATACGCAGTATTTT	CASSPRTSGGAADTQYF
TRBJ1-2	NA	TRBV19	TRBD1	15	TGTGCCAGTTCCTCCCCCAGGGCAGGGGGATATGGCTACACCTTC	CASSSPRAGGYGYTF
TRBJ2-1	NA	TRBV6-1	TRBD2	15	TGTGCCAGCAGTGCTCTAGCGGGGAAATACAGTGAGCAGTTCTTC	CASSALAGKYSEQFF
TRBJ2-1	NA	TRBV25-1	NA	11	TGTGCCAGCAGTGTCTACAATGAGCAGTTCTTC	CASSVYNEQFF
TRBJ2-1	once	TRBV5-8	TRBD2	19	TGTGCCAGCAGCTTGTATGGTCTAGCGGGGGGGAGCTCCTACAATGAGCAGTTCTTC	CASSLYGLAGGSSYNEQFF
TRBJ2-2	NA	TRBV2	NA	14	TGTGCCAGCAGTAGGGGGGCGGAGACCGGGGAGCTGTTTTTT	CASSRGAETGELFF
TRBJ2-3	NA	TRBV11-2	TRBD1	15	TGTGCCAGCAGCTCCGGGACAGGGCTCACAGATACGCAGTATTTT	CASSSGTGLTDTQYF
TRBJ2-3	NA	TRBV10-3	NA	15	TGTGCCATCAGTGAGTCGGTACAGGGAACAGATACGCAGTATTTT	CAISESVQGTDTQYF
TRBJ2-7	NA	TRBV7-2	TRBD1	15	TGTGCCAGCAGCACTTTCGACAGGGGAAGCTACGAGCAGTACTTC	CASSTFDRGSYEQYF
TRBJ1-5	NA	TRBV21-1	NA	18	TGTGCCAGCAGCCATGGGTGGAAAGGATTGACAGGGACTCAGCCCCAGCATTTT	CASSHGWKGLTGTQPQHF
TRBJ2-7	medium-sized	TRBV5-6	NA	11	TGTGCCAGCAGCTCCTTATACGAGCAGTACTTC	CASSSLYEQYF
TRBJ2-5	NA	TRBV27	NA	16	TGTGCCAGCAAAACCGGCGGGGGCTCGCGACAAGAGACCCAGTACTTC	CASKTGGGSRQETQYF
TRBJ2-5	NA	TRBV11-2	TRBD2	16	TGTGCCAGCAGCGGGATTAGCGGGGGGGCCCTAGAGACCCAGTACTTC	CASSGISGGALETQYF